This T cell receptor beta chain is drawn from a study of blood T cell repertoires in COVID-19. The protocol was immunoSEQ multiplex PCR, while the TCRdb copy is restricted to in-frame clones and leaves out a portion. The sample lists approximately 250,000 clones, about 83% occurring once. Per germline, CDR1 LGHDT and CDR2 YNNKEL (reference sequence). V was pared by 1 base and J by 4 bases, with 2 bases of the junction left unmatched. The CDR3 extends over 14 amino acids. The source material was peripheral blood. The clonotype comes from a woman of 80 years or more with COVID-19, enrolled during active disease. V usage is TRBV3-1 (or the pseudogene TRBV3-2) and J usage is TRBJ1-1; 8 bases line up with TRBD1. CDR3 loop: CASSQVQGATEAFF. The CDR3 nucleotides read TGTGCCAGCAGCCAAGTTCAGGGGGCCACTGAAGCTTTCTTT.